Below are 7 T cell receptor beta chains sequenced from a single sample in a study of blood T cell repertoires in COVID-19 (dated by TCRdb to 2020 to 2021). The receptor library was made with the immunoSEQ multiplex PCR assay. TCRdb holds this immuneACCESS table with in-frame rearrangements only. Some clones are missing; in checked studies, unresolved V genes explain under half, and the rest has no known cause. This sample is represented by 230,000 or so clones; 86% of them were singletons. Roughly 3.4% of the sample comes from the top ten. Sequencing was performed on PBMCs or T cells enriched from blood (not recorded which). Receptors were obtained from a woman aged 40 to 50 with acute COVID-19.

This chain uses TRBV4-1 with TRBJ1-4, with D possibly matching TRBD1 (6 bases). The CDR3 consists of 16 residues. Germline V CDR1 and CDR2: MGHRA, YSYEKL. V was trimmed by 1 base and J by 3 bases, leaving 12 bases between them. The CDR3 DNA sequence: TGCGCCAGCAGCCAAGGAACAGGGCCCCCTAATGAAAAACTGTTTTTT. Residues: CASSQGTGPPNEKLFF.

In its sample, this clone was seen a few times. The chain carries TRBV12-3 or TRBV12-4 and TRBJ1-1; D remains ambiguous. Trimming removed 6 bases from V and 7 bases from J, with 12 bases in between. The CDR3 is 12 residues long. This CDR3 reads CASSPEGFEAFF. In DNA, the CDR3 is TGTGCCAGCAGCCCAGAGGGTTTTGAAGCTTTCTTT.

The chain employs TRBV7-2 and TRBJ2-7; 11 nucleotides agree with TRBD1. Germline trimming cut 4 bases from V and 5 bases from J; bases unmatched to any gene: 4. The CDR3 is made up of 14 amino acids. Germline values: CDR1 SGHTA, CDR2 FQGNSA. This CDR3 reads CASSSGQGVDEQYF. CDR3 nucleotide sequence: TGTGCCAGCAGCTCGGGACAGGGGGTGGACGAGCAGTACTTC. Full variable domain (missing parts from reference TRBV7-2 and TRBJ2-7): GAGVSQSPSNKVTEKGKDVELRCDPISGHTALYWYRQSLGQGLEFLIYFQGNSAPDKSGLPSDRFSAERTGGSVSTLTIQRTQQEDSAVYLCASSSGQGVDEQYFGPGTRLTVT.

This rearrangement joins TRBV19 to TRBJ1-2; 8 bases fit TRBD1. V gave up 3 bases and J gave up 4 bases; unmatched junction bases: 13. The germline gives CDR1 LNHDA, CDR2 SQIVND (reference sequence). CDR3 size: 17 residues. CDR3 protein: CASSIIFLGQGGYGYTF. The CDR3, as DNA: TGTGCCAGTAGTATCATCTTCTTAGGACAGGGAGGCTATGGCTACACCTTC.

V is TRBV5-1 and J is TRBJ1-2, with TRBD1 matching over 7 bases. The CDR3 contains 15 residues. The trim removed 2 bases at V and 8 bases at J, leaving 12 bases unmatched. CDR1 and CDR2 from the germline V gene are SGHRS and YFSETQ. CDR3 sequence: CASSFGAVEGAGYTF. For the CDR3, the DNA is TGCGCCAGCAGCTTTGGAGCGGTCGAGGGGGCCGGCTACACCTTC.

The V call is TRBV19, the J call TRBJ2-5; the D gene is possibly TRBD2 (7 bases). The CDR3 is 13 residues long. V was clipped by 3 bases and J by 7 bases, with 12 bases between them. Looked up from germline, CDR1 is LNHDA and CDR2 is SQIVND (reference sequence). Written as DNA, the CDR3 is TGTGCCAGTAGTATGGGGGGGCGGGGGACCCAGTACTTC. Amino acid sequence: CASSMGGRGTQYF.

This chain joins TRBV4-2 and TRBJ1-6; the match to TRBD1 covers 10 bases. J gave up 14 bases and V 0 bases, and 7 bases lay outside the gene matches. The length of the CDR3 is 15 residues. Germline loops: CDR1 LGHNA, CDR2 YNFKEQ. The CDR3 DNA sequence: TGTGCCAGCAGCCAAGAGGGACAGGGGCCTAGCACCCTCCACTTT. Translating gives CASSQEGQGPSTLHF.